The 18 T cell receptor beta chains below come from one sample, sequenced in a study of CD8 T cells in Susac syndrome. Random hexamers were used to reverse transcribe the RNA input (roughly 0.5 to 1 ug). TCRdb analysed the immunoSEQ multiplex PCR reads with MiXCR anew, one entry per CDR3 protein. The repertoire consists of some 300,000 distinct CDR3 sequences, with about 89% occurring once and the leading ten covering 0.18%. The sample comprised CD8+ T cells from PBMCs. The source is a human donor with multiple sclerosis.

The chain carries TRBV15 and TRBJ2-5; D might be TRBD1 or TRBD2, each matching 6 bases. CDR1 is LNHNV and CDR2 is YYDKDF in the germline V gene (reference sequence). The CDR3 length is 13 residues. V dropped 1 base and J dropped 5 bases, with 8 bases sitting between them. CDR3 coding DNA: TGTGCCACCAGCAGAGGAGGGGGGGAGACCCAGTACTTC. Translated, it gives CATSRGGGETQYF.

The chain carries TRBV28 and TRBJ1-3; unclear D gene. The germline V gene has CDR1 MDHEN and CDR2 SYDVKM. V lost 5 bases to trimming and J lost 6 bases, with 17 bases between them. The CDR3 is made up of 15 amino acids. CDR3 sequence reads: CASSAFDADLNTIYF. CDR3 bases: TGTGCCAGCAGTGCTTTTGACGCAGACCTAAACACCATATATTTT.

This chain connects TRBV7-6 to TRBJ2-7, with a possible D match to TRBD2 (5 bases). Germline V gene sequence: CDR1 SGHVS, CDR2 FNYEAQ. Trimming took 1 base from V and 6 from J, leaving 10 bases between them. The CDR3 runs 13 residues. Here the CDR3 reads CASSLEAGVEQYF. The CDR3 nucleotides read TGTGCCAGCAGCTTAGAGGCCGGGGTCGAGCAGTACTTC.

This CDR3 is CASSASTGGEETDTQYF. CDR3 nucleotide sequence: TGTGCCAGCAGTGCCTCTACAGGGGGCGAGGAAACAGATACGCAGTATTTT. V gene TRBV6-1 combines with J gene TRBJ2-3; 9 bases agree with TRBD1. Germline V lookup: CDR1 MNHNS, CDR2 SASEGT. V shed 4 bases and J 3 bases; nucleotides not matched to a gene: 11. The CDR3 runs to 17 residues.

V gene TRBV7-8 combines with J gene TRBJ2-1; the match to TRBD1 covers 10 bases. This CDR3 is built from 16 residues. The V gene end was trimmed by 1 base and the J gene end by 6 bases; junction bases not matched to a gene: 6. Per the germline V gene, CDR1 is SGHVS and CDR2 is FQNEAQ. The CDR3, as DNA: TGTGCCAGCAGCTTAGGATTGACAGGGGGCTTCAATGAGCAGTTCTTC. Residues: CASSLGLTGGFNEQFF.

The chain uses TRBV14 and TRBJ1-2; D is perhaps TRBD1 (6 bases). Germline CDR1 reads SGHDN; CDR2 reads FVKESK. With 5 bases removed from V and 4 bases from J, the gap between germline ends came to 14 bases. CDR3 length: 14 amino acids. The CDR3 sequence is CASSSWDNSYGYTF. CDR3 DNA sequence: TGTGCCAGCAGCTCGTGGGACAACTCCTATGGCTACACCTTC.

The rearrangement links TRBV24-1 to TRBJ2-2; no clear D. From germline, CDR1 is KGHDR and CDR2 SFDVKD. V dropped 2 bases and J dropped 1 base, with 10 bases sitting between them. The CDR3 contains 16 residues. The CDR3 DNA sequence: TGTGCCACCAGTGATTCTGGCGCTTGGAACACCGGGGAGCTGTTTTTT. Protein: CATSDSGAWNTGELFF.

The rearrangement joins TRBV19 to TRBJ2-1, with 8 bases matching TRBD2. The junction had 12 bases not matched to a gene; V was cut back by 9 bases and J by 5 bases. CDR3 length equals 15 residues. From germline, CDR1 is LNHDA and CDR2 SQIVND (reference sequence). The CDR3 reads CASRVTGGPNNEQFF. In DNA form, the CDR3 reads TGTGCCAGCAGGGTAACGGGAGGGCCCAACAATGAGCAGTTCTTC. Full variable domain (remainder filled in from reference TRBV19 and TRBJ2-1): DGGITQSPKYLFRKEGQNVTLSCEQNLNHDAMYWYRQDPGQGLRLIYYSQIVNDFQKGDIAEGYSVSREKKESFPLTVTSAQKNPTAFYLCASRVTGGPNNEQFFGPGTRLTVL.

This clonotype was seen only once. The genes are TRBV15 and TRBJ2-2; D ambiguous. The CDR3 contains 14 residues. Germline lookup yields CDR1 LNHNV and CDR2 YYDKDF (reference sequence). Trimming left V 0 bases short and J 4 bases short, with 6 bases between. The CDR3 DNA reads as TGTGCCACCAGCAGAGATTCCCGCACCGGGGAGCTGTTTTTT. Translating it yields CATSRDSRTGELFF. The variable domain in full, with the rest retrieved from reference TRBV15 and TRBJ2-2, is DAMVIQNPRYQVTQFGKPVTLSCSQTLNHNVMYWYQQKSSQAPKLLFHYYDKDFNNEADTPDNFQSRRPNTSFCFLDIRSPGLGDTAMYLCATSRDSRTGELFFGEGSRLTVL.

CDR3 loop: CASSPGTAQETQYF. The CDR3 bases are TGTGCCAGCAGCCCCGGGACCGCCCAAGAGACCCAGTACTTC. The chain uses TRBV6-4 and TRBJ2-5; the D gene could be TRBD1 or TRBD2 (5 bases each). CDR1 MRHNA and CDR2 SNTAGT come from the germline V gene. V dropped 6 bases and J dropped 1 base, with 12 bases sitting between them. The CDR3 is 14 residues long.

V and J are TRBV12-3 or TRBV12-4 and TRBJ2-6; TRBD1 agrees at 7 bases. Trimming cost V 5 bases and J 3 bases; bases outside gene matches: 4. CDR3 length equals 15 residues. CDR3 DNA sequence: TGTGCCAGCAGTCGTGACAGGGTTGGGGCCAACGTCCTGACTTTC. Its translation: CASSRDRVGANVLTF.

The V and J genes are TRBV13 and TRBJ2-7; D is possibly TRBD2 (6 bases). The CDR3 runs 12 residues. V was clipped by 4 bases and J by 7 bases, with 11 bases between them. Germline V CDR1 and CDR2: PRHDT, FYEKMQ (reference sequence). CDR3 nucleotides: TGTGCCAGCAGCTCGTTAGCGGAGGAGCAGTACTTC. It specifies CASSSLAEEQYF. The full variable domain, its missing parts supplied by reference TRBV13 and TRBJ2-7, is AAGVIQSPRHLIKEKRETATLKCYPIPRHDTVYWYQQGPGQDPQFLISFYEKMQSDKGSIPDRFSAQQFSDYHSELNMSSLELGDSALYFCASSSLAEEQYFGPGTRLTVT.

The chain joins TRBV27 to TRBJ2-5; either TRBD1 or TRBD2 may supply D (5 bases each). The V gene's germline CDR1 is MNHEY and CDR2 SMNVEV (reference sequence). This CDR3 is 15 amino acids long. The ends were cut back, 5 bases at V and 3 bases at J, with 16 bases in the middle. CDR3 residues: CASSTGTFLKETQYF. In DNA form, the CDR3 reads TGTGCCAGCAGTACCGGGACCTTCCTAAAAGAGACCCAGTACTTC.

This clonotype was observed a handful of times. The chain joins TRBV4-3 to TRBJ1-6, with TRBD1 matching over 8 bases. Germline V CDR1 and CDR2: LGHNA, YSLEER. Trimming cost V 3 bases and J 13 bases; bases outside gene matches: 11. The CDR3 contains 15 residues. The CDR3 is CASSHWGQANKPLHF. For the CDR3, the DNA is TGCGCCAGCAGCCATTGGGGACAGGCAAATAAGCCCCTCCACTTT.

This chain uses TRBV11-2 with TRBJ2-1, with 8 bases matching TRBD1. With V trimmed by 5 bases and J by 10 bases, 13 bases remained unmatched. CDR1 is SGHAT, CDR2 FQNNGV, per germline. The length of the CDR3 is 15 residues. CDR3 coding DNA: TGTGCCAGCAGCCAATACAGGGGGACCGTCGGCGAGCAGTTCTTC. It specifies CASSQYRGTVGEQFF.

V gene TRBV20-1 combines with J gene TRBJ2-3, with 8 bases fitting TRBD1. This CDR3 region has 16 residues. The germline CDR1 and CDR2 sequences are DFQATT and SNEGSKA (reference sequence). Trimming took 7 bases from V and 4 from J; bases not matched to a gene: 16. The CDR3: CSGSPIRGLGADTQYF. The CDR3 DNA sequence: TGCAGTGGTAGCCCTATCAGGGGGCTTGGGGCAGATACGCAGTATTTT.

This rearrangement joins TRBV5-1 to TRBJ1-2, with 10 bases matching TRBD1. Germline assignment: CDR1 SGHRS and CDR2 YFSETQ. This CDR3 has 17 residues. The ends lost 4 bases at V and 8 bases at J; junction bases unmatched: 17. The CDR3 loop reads CASSPSPGQGSTRGYTF. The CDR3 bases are TGCGCCAGCAGCCCGTCCCCGGGACAGGGGTCTACTAGGGGCTACACCTTC. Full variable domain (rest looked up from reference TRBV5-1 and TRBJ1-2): KAGVTQTPRYLIKTRGQQVTLSCSPISGHRSVSWYQQTPGQGLQFLFEYFSETQRNKGNFPGRFSGRQFSNSRSEMNVSTLELGDSALYLCASSPSPGQGSTRGYTFGSGTRLTVV.

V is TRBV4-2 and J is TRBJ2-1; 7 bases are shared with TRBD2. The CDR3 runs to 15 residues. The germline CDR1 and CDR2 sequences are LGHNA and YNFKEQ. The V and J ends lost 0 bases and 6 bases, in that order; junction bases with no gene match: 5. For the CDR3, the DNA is TGTGCCAGCAGCCAAGAGCCTAGCGGCAGCAATGAGCAGTTCTTC. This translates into CASSQEPSGSNEQFF.